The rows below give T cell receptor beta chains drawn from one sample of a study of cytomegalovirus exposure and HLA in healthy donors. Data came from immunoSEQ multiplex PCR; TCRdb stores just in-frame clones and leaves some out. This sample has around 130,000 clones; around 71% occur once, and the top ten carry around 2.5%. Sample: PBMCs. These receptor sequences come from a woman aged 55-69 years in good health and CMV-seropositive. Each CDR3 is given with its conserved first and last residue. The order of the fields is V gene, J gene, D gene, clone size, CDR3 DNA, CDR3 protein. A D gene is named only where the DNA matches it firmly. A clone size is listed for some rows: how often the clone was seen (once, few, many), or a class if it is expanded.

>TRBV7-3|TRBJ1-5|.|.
TGTGCCAGCAGCTTCGAAGGGGGTCAGCCCCAGCATTTT
CASSFEGGQPQHF
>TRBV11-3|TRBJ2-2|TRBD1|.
TGTGCCAGCAGCTCTTCCGGGACAGGTGTGGTCACCGGGGAGCTGTTTTTT
CASSSSGTGVVTGELFF
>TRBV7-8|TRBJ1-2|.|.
TGTGCCAGCAGCTTATATGACAGCCCCTGGGGCTACACCTTC
CASSLYDSPWGYTF
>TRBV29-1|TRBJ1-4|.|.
TGCAGCGTTGTCCAGACAGCAGAGGAAAAACTGTTTTTT
CSVVQTAEEKLFF
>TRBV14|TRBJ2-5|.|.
TGTGCCAGCAGCCAAGAAGGCAGGGAAGAGACCCAGTACTTC
CASSQEGREETQYF
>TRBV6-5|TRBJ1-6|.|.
TGTGCCAGCCGGCCAGGGGATTCACCCCTCCACTTT
CASRPGDSPLHF
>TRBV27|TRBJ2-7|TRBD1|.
TGTGCCAGCAGTACAGGGGCTCCCCTCTACGAGCAGTACTTC
CASSTGAPLYEQYF
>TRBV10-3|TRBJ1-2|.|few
TGTGCCATCCGTTCCCGAACCGAGAGATATGGCTACACCTTC
CAIRSRTERYGYTF
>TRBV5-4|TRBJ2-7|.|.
TGCGCCAGCAGCCAAGATCGGGGGGCCGGGTACGAGCAGTACTTC
CASSQDRGAGYEQYF
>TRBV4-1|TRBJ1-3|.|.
TGCGCCAGCAGCGAAAGGGAGGGCACCGGTGGAAACACCATATATTTT
CASSEREGTGGNTIYF
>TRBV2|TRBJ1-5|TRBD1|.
TGTGCCAGCCGAGACAGGGAAGATCAGCCCCAGCATTTT
CASRDREDQPQHF
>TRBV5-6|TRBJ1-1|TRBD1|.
TGTGCCAGCAGCTTGGGACAGGGCCTGAACACTGAAGCTTTCTTT
CASSLGQGLNTEAFF
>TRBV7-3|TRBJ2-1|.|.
TGTGCCAGCAGCTTGGGGGGAGTGTACAATGAGCAGTTCTTC
CASSLGGVYNEQFF
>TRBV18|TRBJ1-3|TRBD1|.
TGTGCCAGCTCAATTTCACAGGGGGCCTCTGGAAACACCATATATTTT
CASSISQGASGNTIYF
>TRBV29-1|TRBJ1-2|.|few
TGCAGCGTTGAGCGGGGGTTGAACTATGGCTACACCTTC
CSVERGLNYGYTF
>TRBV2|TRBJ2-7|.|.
TGTGCCAGCAGTGGCGCCTACGAGCAGTACTTC
CASSGAYEQYF
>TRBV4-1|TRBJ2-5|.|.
TGCGCCAGCAGCCCATCCGGGTGGGGGGGCTCAGAGACCCAGTACTTC
CASSPSGWGGSETQYF
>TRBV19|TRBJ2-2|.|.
TGTGCCAGTAGTAAAACGGGCACCGGGGAGCTGTTTTTT
CASSKTGTGELFF
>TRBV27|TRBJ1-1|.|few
TGTGCCAGCAGTTTGGGGGGGCCGCTGAACACTGAAGCTTTCTTT
CASSLGGPLNTEAFF
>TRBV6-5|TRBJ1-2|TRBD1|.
TGTGCCAGCAGTTACGCGCTGACAGGGGCGAACTATGGCTACACCTTC
CASSYALTGANYGYTF
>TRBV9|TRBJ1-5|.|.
TGTGCCAGCAGCGTAGGATTGGGCGGGGCCAATCAGCCCCAGCATTTT
CASSVGLGGANQPQHF
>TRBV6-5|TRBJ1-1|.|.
TGTGCCAGCAGTTACTCGCGAGGAACTGAAGCTTTCTTT
CASSYSRGTEAFF
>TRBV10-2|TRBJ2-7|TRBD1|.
TGCGCCAGCAGTGAGGGGCCAGGGGGCTCTTACGAGCAGTACTTC
CASSEGPGGSYEQYF
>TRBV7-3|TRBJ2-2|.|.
TGTGCCAGCAGTCGTACAGGGTCCGGGGAGCTGTTTTTT
CASSRTGSGELFF
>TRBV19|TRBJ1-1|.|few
TGTGCCAGTAGTATTTCCTCCACTGAAGCTTTCTTT
CASSISSTEAFF
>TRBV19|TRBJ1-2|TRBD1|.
TGTGCCAGTAGCAGGACCGGGACAGCCCAAAAGTCCGATGGCTACACCTTC
CASSRTGTAQKSDGYTF
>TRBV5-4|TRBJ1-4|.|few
TGTGCCAGCAGCTTGGTAGCTAATGAAAAACTGTTTTTT
CASSLVANEKLFF
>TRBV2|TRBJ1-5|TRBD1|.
TGTGCCAGCAGCGACAGGGGAGGGTATCAGCCCCAGCATTTT
CASSDRGGYQPQHF
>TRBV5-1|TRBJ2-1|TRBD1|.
TGCGCCAGCAGTTCCCTCGGGACAGGGGGCGGGGATGAGCAGTTCTTC
CASSSLGTGGGDEQFF
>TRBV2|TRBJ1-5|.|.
TGTGCCAGCGGAACAGCCAATCAGCCCCAGCATTTT
CASGTANQPQHF
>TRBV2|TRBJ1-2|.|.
TGTGGGTCAGGGGAGTGGAACTATGGCTACACCTTC
CGSGEWNYGYTF
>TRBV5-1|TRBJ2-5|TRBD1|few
TGCGCCAGCAGCTGGAGTATACAGGGGGCGGGAGAGACCCAGTACTTC
CASSWSIQGAGETQYF
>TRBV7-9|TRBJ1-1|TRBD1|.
TGTGCCAGCAGCTTAGTAGGGGGCAGGCCGAACACTGAAGCTTTCTTT
CASSLVGGRPNTEAFF
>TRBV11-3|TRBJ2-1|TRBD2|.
TGTGCCAGCAGCTTAGACGGAGCGGGGTCCTACAATGAGCAGTTCTTC
CASSLDGAGSYNEQFF
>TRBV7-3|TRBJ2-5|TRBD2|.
TGTGCCAGCAGCCCCAGGGGCGGGGGGGCGGTTGAGACCCAGTACTTC
CASSPRGGGAVETQYF
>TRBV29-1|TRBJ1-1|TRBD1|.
TGCAGCGTTGGGGGACAGGGTTTGGCTTTCTTT
CSVGGQGLAFF
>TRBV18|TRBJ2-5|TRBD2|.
TGTGCCAGCTCACCATCTAGCGGGGGGCCTGCCCCCCAAGAGACCCAGTACTTC
CASSPSSGGPAPQETQYF